This section outlines one T cell receptor (beta chain) sequence together with its context. Its specificity is not known. The data stem from a study of regulatory T cells in long-lasting Graves disease. As for time point: persistent/refractory GD, antithyroid drugs over 5 years with positive TRAb. TCR sequences were obtained from RNA taken from PBMCs. In each case, Graves' disease was diagnosed per American Thyroid Association guidelines. Each of the patients was recruited from an endocrinology department situated in Xi'an, China. Library construction for TCR beta used iRepertoire HTBI primers and Arm-PCR of CDR3 regions. TCRdb re-derived calls from the multiplex PCR reads in MiXCR, one entry per CDR3 protein. The table lists around 400,000 distinct CDR3 sequences, about 23% of them singletons. The CDR3 is 13 residues long. CDR1 and CDR2 from the germline V gene are SGHRS and YFSETQ. V was clipped by 9 bases and J by 0 bases; unmatched bases: 6.

Whole-study findings and limits: There were preferences for TRBV28, TRBJ1-2 and TRBJ2-5 in persistent disease.

The chain employs TRBV5-1 and TRBJ2-7; 7 nucleotides agree with TRBD1. Sequenced material: peripheral blood mononuclear cells (PBMCs), taken when the disease was refractory, from a patient treated with antithyroid drugs. The sequence came from a woman aged 40 to 50 with Graves disease. The CDR3 bases are TGCGCCACCGAGACAGGGCACTCCTACGAGCAGTACTTC. This gives the protein CATETGHSYEQYF.